Listed here is a single T cell receptor beta chain. What this receptor recognizes is not known. Within one base of it there is no much larger clone, and no base qualities were kept. The treatment or condition label of this sample denotes: roughly ten-day PBMC culture with coronavirus spike peptide pools or control peptides (ViraFEST assay). The ViraFEST assay was used in the study, in which antigen-specific T cells were expanded with peptide pools and expanded clonotypes were subsequently identified by TCR sequencing. Positive SARS-CoV-2 PCR tests in the convalescent patients dated from March to December 2020, before Alpha, Beta and Delta variants emerged in the United States. PBMCs were cultured at roughly 2 million per well in IMDM supplemented with approximately 4.7% human AB serum and approximately 10 IU/ml IL-2, with 9.5 to 10 ug/ml peptide pools added. Half of the culture medium was replaced with fresh IL-2-containing medium on days 3 and 7. Once the cells had been in culture for about 10 days, the EasySep CD4+ T cell isolation kit was used to isolate CD4+ T cells by negative selection. PBMCs were separated from whole blood using Ficoll-Paque Plus gradient centrifugation and then either used fresh or cryopreserved at -140C. Triplicate wells were generally used for each culture condition.

The library was generated by PCR. TCR sequencing of DNA from cultured CD4+ T cells used the Oncomine TCR Beta short-read assay at the Johns Hopkins FTIC core. The QIAamp micro DNA kit was used to extract genomic DNA from the cultured CD4+ T cells. Oncomine TCR Beta libraries made from cultured CD4+ T cells were pooled using unique dual indexes and sequenced on an Illumina iSeq 100. From the authors' description of their analysis: Non-productive sequences were removed, and CDR3s that did not start with C, did not end with F or W, or were shorter than 7 amino acids were discarded. Antigen-specific clonotypes were identified with the MANAFEST web application by comparing peptide-stimulated wells with reference and other culture wells. For a clone to be called positive, the clone needed an FDR below 0.05, an odds ratio above 5, and a productive frequency above 0.1% in at least two of three replicate wells. A clonotype counted as cross-reactive if it showed significant expansion both in the SARS-CoV-2 spike wells and in at least one common cold coronavirus spike condition. CDR3 homology was assessed with Levenshtein distances (stringdist) and unrooted phylogenetic trees (ape) in R version 3.6.1. TCRdb trimmed public reads at Q25 via fastp, called clones via MiXCR and kept in-frame beta chains. Records with the same CDR3 protein are collapsed into one entry carrying the most frequent genes and DNA. The V and J calls shown here were made by TCRdb, not taken from the authors' results. This sample is represented by 15,000 to 20,000 distinct CDR3 sequences; roughly 49% of them were singletons. 17% of the sample goes to the ten largest clones.

This entry comes from a study of vaccination and CD4 T cells after COVID-19 (dated 2022 in TCRdb). Some background on the complete study: Convalescent patients had a positive SARS-CoV-2 result on nasal swab PCR, and of these patients, fewer than ten had mild disease and one had severe disease. The convalescent cohort included six males and four females, with two Hispanic individuals, seven Caucasians, two Asians and one multiracial person. Two doses of either the Pfizer-BioNTech BNT162b2 vaccine (n=8) or the Moderna mRNA-1273 vaccine (n=2) were administered to participants. Post-COVID blood samples from convalescent patients were collected a median of about 100 days after diagnosis, with a range of about 35 to 180 days. Post-vaccine blood samples were collected a median of around 70 days after the second vaccine dose, ranging from about 13 to 241 days. The cultures were stimulated with overlapping spike peptide pools from SARS-CoV-2 and from the common cold coronaviruses HCoV-NL63, HCoV-OC43 and HCoV-229E. As controls, cultures received a CEFX viral epitope pool (the positive control), an HIV-1 Nef peptide pool (the negative control), or no peptide at all. In ten to eleven COVID-19 convalescent patients and a few infection-naive healthy vaccine recipients, the spike-specific CD4+ TCR repertoire before mRNA vaccination was compared with the repertoire after mRNA vaccination.

Overall study outcomes, separate from this receptor: Among the post-vaccine SARS-CoV-2-reactive clones in convalescent patients, a median 86.3% showed up only after vaccination, which suggests vaccine-specific priming. Relatively few convalescent patients were included in the study, and early timepoints after natural infection were not analyzed. Nearly all vaccine-specific clones in convalescent patients (304 of 307) were mono-reactive for SARS-CoV-2 spike rather than cross-reactive with common cold coronaviruses. The median number of SARS-CoV-2-reactive clonotypes rose from approximately 20 after infection to 38 after vaccination, but the change was not significant.

V and J are truncated by 5 bases and 5 bases respectively, leaving an intervening sequence of 13 bases. Based on the germline V gene (reference sequence), the CDR1 and CDR2 sequences are SSHAT and FNYEAQ. The CDR3 covers 13 residues, taking in both the cysteine and the phenylalanine. Only CDR3 DNA is held: 39 bases, read in frame from base 1. The sequence was collected from a human donor who had recovered from COVID-19. The sample in question was CD4+ T cells from blood, cultured in vitro, obtained before SARS-CoV-2 vaccination. The sequence joins TRBV7-7 to TRBJ2-7; a weak D assignment points to TRBD1 (5 bases agree). The DNA reads as follows: TGTGCCAGCAGCCTTGCAGGGTCGAACGAGCAGTACTTC. Translated, it gives CASSLAGSNEQYF.